The 16 T cell receptor beta chains listed next were all sequenced from one sample in a study of T-cell reconstitution after alpha-beta-depleted transplantation in children. Unique molecular identifiers were built into the TCRbeta library. TCRdb re-called the PCR reads with MiXCR, one entry per CDR3 protein. The data contain about 980,000 distinct CDR3 sequences, around 30% of them singletons. The source was PBMCs, mostly from graft donor cells, collected 360 days after TCRalphabeta/CD19-depleted stem cell transplant. All receptors come from a boy in the first two years of life who had a stem cell transplant for SCID, so the T cells may come from the graft donor.

This sequence joins TRBV12-3 or TRBV12-4 and TRBJ1-5; D possibly corresponds to TRBD1 (5 bases). Trimming shortened V by 5 bases and J by 5 bases, and 16 bases separated the two germline ends. This CDR3 is 15 amino acids long. Written as DNA, the CDR3 is TGTGCCAGCAGTCCAACGGGGACTGTCGATCAGCCCCAGCATTTT. Translated, it gives CASSPTGTVDQPQHF.

This clonotype has just a few counts. This chain links TRBV4-3 with TRBJ1-2; D not certain. This CDR3 has 13 amino acids. Trimming pared 5 bases from V and 8 bases from J, leaving 15 bases between. Germline CDR1 is LGHNA and CDR2 is YSLEER. CDR3 protein: CASSNLYTEGYTF. The CDR3 region has the DNA TGCGCCAGCAGCAACCTGTACACCGAGGGCTACACCTTC.

This clonotype has more than one count but fewer than ten. The J gene is TRBJ2-7, the V gene TRBV14; D call uncertain. Looked up from germline, CDR1 is SGHDN and CDR2 is FVKESK. This CDR3 has 14 residues. Trimming removed 6 bases at V and 3 bases at J, with 15 bases between. In DNA, the CDR3 is TGTGCCAGCAGAAAAAGGCCACGCGTCTACGAGCAGTACTTC. Its protein is CASRKRPRVYEQYF.

This clonotype was observed a few times. The rearrangement uses TRBV4-1 and TRBJ2-2; TRBD1 aligns across 10 bases. V dropped 0 bases and J dropped 7; count of bases not matched to a gene: 5. Per the germline V gene, CDR1 is MGHRA and CDR2 is YSYEKL. CDR3 size: 16 residues. CDR3 residues: CASSQDGTGVVGELFF. The CDR3 DNA reads as TGCGCCAGCAGCCAAGATGGGACAGGGGTGGTCGGGGAGCTGTTTTTT.

The chain carries TRBV6-1 and TRBJ2-2; TRBD2 matches 13 bases. The length of the CDR3 is 15 residues. V was clipped by 7 bases and J by 5 bases; unmatched bases: 4. Per germline, CDR1 MNHNS and CDR2 SASEGT. The CDR3 sequence: CASTRGLAGTGELFF. Here the CDR3 DNA reads TGTGCCAGCACCCGGGGACTAGCGGGAACCGGGGAGCTGTTTTTT.

This clonotype was found a few times. V and J are TRBV7-3 and TRBJ1-5; no clear D. Deletions cut 1 base from V and 0 bases from J, with 10 bases between. The CDR3 length is 16 residues. Germline V gene data show CDR1 as SGHTA and CDR2 as FQGTGA. The CDR3 here is CASSLRPCYSNQPQHF. The CDR3 nucleotides are TGTGCCAGCAGCTTAAGACCCTGCTATAGCAATCAGCCCCAGCATTTT.

The rearrangement uses TRBV2 and TRBJ1-5, with D perhaps matching TRBD1 (5 bases). V gave up 6 bases and J gave up 5 bases, with 14 bases separating them. This CDR3 has 14 amino acids. Germline lookup yields CDR1 SNHLY and CDR2 FYNNEI. CDR3 DNA sequence: TGTGCCAGCAGGCCCCAGGGTTTCCATCAGCCCCAGCATTTT. Translated: CASRPQGFHQPQHF. The complete variable domain, with remaining parts taken from reference TRBV2 and TRBJ1-5, reads EPEVTQTPSHQVTQMGQEVILRCVPISNHLYFYWYRQILGQKVEFLVSFYNNEISEKSEIFDDQFSVERPDGSNFTLKIRSTKLEDSAMYFCASRPQGFHQPQHFGDGTRLSIL.

J is TRBJ1-2 and V is TRBV6-1; 9 positions agree with TRBD1. Trimming cost V 6 bases and J 5 bases; bases outside gene matches: 7. CDR3 length equals 14 residues. Germline CDR1 is MNHNS and CDR2 is SASEGT. CDR3 loop: CASRSTGGGYGYTF. In nucleotides, the CDR3 is TGTGCCAGCAGATCAACAGGGGGCGGGTATGGCTACACCTTC.

The rearrangement joins TRBV9 to TRBJ1-1, with 8 bases aligning to TRBD1. Per germline, CDR1 SGDLS and CDR2 YYNGEE. V lost 4 bases and J lost 5; bases outside the gene matches: 10. The CDR3 has 15 residues. In DNA, the CDR3 is TGTGCCAGCAGCCCCCGACAGGGGTTTGGGACTGAAGCTTTCTTT. This translates into CASSPRQGFGTEAFF.

The V call is TRBV7-3, the J call TRBJ2-2; no firm D call. Deletions cut 3 bases from V and 6 bases from J, with 8 bases between. In germline, CDR1 is SGHTA, CDR2 FQGTGA. The CDR3 is 13 residues long. The CDR3 is CASSFGVPGELFF. The CDR3 DNA sequence: TGTGCCAGCAGCTTTGGAGTTCCCGGGGAGCTGTTTTTT.

The rearrangement links TRBV5-1 to TRBJ2-1; D possibly matches TRBD1 or TRBD2 (5 bases each). The CDR3 covers 14 residues. V lost 2 bases and J lost 8, with 14 bases in between. The germline V gene encodes CDR1 SGHRS and CDR2 YFSETQ. CDR3 nucleotide sequence: TGCGCCAGCAGCTTAGAGGGGCTGAGGGATGAGCAGTTCTTC. Amino acids: CASSLEGLRDEQFF.

This clonotype was picked up a small number of times. The V call is TRBV4-1, the J call TRBJ1-5; D gene ambiguous. CDR1 is MGHRA, CDR2 YSYEKL, per germline. This CDR3 has 13 amino acids. The V end was cut by 0 bases, the J end by 7 bases, with 7 bases between. The CDR3 reads CASSQDAGQPQHF. CDR3 in DNA: TGCGCCAGCAGCCAAGATGCCGGGCAGCCCCAGCATTTT.

This clonotype turned up a few times. V is TRBV15 and J is TRBJ2-3; D gene uncertain. There are 15 residues in the CDR3. CDR1 is LNHNV and CDR2 is YYDKDF in the germline V gene (reference sequence). Trimming cost V 5 bases and J 2 bases, with 14 bases left between them. Here the CDR3 reads CATSGQRWNTDTQYF. Written as DNA, the CDR3 is TGTGCCACCAGCGGCCAGAGGTGGAACACAGATACGCAGTATTTT.

This clonotype turned up a few times. The genes are TRBV12-3 or TRBV12-4 and TRBJ1-2, with a weak D call TRBD1 (5 bases). The CDR3 loop spans 11 amino acids. The V end lost 5 bases, the J end lost 8 bases, and 9 bases lay between the germline ends. The CDR3 DNA sequence: TGTGCCAGCAGTCCGACAGAGGGCTACACCTTC. Translating gives CASSPTEGYTF.

The rearrangement joins TRBV29-1 to TRBJ2-7; 7 nucleotides line up with TRBD1. Looked up from germline, CDR1 is SQVTM and CDR2 is ANQGSEA. Germline trimming cut 6 bases from V and 5 bases from J; bases unmatched to any gene: 13. CDR3 length: 14 amino acids. CDR3 coding DNA: TGCAGCGTGGGGGACAGACTGTCCGGTCACGAGCAGTACTTC. Protein product: CSVGDRLSGHEQYF.

V is TRBV20-1 and J is TRBJ2-7, with D unclear. The length of the CDR3 is 15 residues. The V end lost 6 bases, the J end lost 2 bases, and 20 bases lay between the germline ends. Germline CDR1 DFQATT, CDR2 SNEGSKA (reference sequence). CDR3 nucleotides: TGCAGTGCCAATGGGCCCTTACAAATACCCTACGAGCAGTACTTC. This gives the protein CSANGPLQIPYEQYF.